The 20 T cell receptor beta chains in this list originate from one sample, sequenced in a study of CD8+ T cells in alopecia areata. RNA was isolated and reverse transcribed to cDNA, the sequencing template. Clones were sequenced by immunoSEQ multiplex PCR, and TCRdb holds only the in-frame ones, with some missing. Of around 170,000 clones listed, approximately 50% were seen once; the top ten hold 9.5% to 13%. The sample's treatment: oral pan-JAK inhibitor, 5-10 mg twice daily. The material was CD8+ T cells sorted from blood, obtained around week 54, from a patient treated with tofacitinib. Receptor source: a human donor with alopecia areata.

The CDR3 loop is CAWSGGVLSNQPQHF. The CDR3 coding sequence is TGTGCCTGGAGTGGAGGGGTTTTAAGCAATCAGCCCCAGCATTTT. This chain connects TRBV30 to TRBJ1-5, with D possibly TRBD1 on 5 matching bases. CDR3 length: 15 amino acids. The V end lost 1 base, the J end lost 1 base, and 11 bases lay between the germline ends. The germline gives CDR1 GTSNPN, CDR2 SVGIG (reference sequence).

This chain uses TRBV5-5 with TRBJ2-5; a weak D match, TRBD2 (6 bases). The CDR3 has 15 amino acids. Trimming took off 4 bases at V and 3 bases at J, with 16 bases between the two ends. The germline V gene encodes CDR1 SGHKS and CDR2 YYEKEE (reference sequence). The CDR3 loop reads CASSQDRGGEETQYF. DNA for the CDR3: TGTGCCAGCAGCCAAGATAGAGGAGGGGAAGAGACCCAGTACTTC.

This sequence joins TRBV27 and TRBJ2-3; tentatively, D is TRBD1 (6 bases). CDR3 size: 15 residues. CDR1 MNHEY and CDR2 SMNVEV come from the germline V gene (reference sequence). Trimming removed 9 bases from V and 0 bases from J, with 16 bases in between. CDR3 DNA: TGTGCCAGTATCAAATCCAGGGGTAGCACAGATACGCAGTATTTT. This encodes CASIKSRGSTDTQYF.

The chain links TRBV7-8 to TRBJ2-5; D ambiguous. Germline V gene data show CDR1 as SGHVS and CDR2 as FQNEAQ. The ends were cut back, 2 bases at V and 5 bases at J, with 18 bases in the middle. The CDR3 contains 16 residues. CDR3 sequence reads: CASSLISVIALETQYF. In nucleotides, the CDR3 is TGTGCCAGCAGCTTAATTTCCGTAATCGCCTTGGAGACCCAGTACTTC.

The chain joins TRBV10-3 to TRBJ2-7; either TRBD1 or TRBD2 may fit D (7 bases each). V lost 0 bases, J lost 1 base, and 13 bases lay in between. CDR1 and CDR2 (germline): ENHRY, SYGVKD. The CDR3 has 16 amino acids. This CDR3 reads CAISESTGRDSYEQYF. The CDR3 nucleotides are TGTGCCATCAGTGAGTCGACAGGGAGGGATTCCTACGAGCAGTACTTC.

The J gene is TRBJ2-1, the V gene TRBV19, with D hard to call. The CDR3 is 13 amino acids. The germline CDR1 and CDR2 sequences are LNHDA and SQIVND (reference sequence). The V end was cut by 3 bases, the J end by 5 bases, with 8 bases between. The CDR3 here is CASSMHSNNEQFF. CDR3 bases: TGTGCCAGTAGTATGCACAGCAACAATGAGCAGTTCTTC.

The rearrangement links TRBV2 to TRBJ1-6, with D hard to call. Trimming shortened V by 9 bases and J by 7 bases, and 16 bases separated the two germline ends. The CDR3 consists of 14 residues. Germline V gene sequence: CDR1 SNHLY, CDR2 FYNNEI. CDR3 loop: CARGEGRTNSPLHF. CDR3 coding DNA: TGTGCCAGGGGTGAGGGCAGGACGAATTCACCCCTCCACTTT.

The chain uses TRBV4-3 and TRBJ2-5, with TRBD2 matching over 8 bases. With V trimmed by 3 bases and J by 5 bases, 11 bases remained unmatched. The CDR3 is made up of 16 amino acids. Germline V gene lookup returns CDR1 LGHNA and CDR2 YSLEER. The CDR3 sequence is CASSQGLGLVSETQYF. The CDR3 DNA follows: TGCGCCAGCAGCCAGGGACTAGGCCTTGTGTCGGAGACCCAGTACTTC.

The gene calls are TRBV7-9 and TRBJ2-2; the D is unclear. The germline gives CDR1 SEHNR, CDR2 FQNEAQ (reference sequence). V lost 5 bases to trimming and J lost 5 bases, with 9 bases between them. CDR3 length: 13 amino acids. Here the CDR3 DNA reads TGTGCCAGCAGCCCACAGCAGACCGGGGAGCTGTTTTTT. Amino acids: CASSPQQTGELFF. Based on the CDR3 plus reference TRBV7-9 and TRBJ2-2, the full variable domain is DTGVSQNPRHKITKRGQNVTFRCDPISEHNRLYWYRQTLGQGPEFLTYFQNEAQLEKSRLLSDRFSAERPKGSFSTLEIQRTEQGDSAMYLCASSPQQTGELFFGEGSRLTVL.

The V call is TRBV19, the J call TRBJ1-6, with D possibly matching TRBD1 (6 bases). Per germline, CDR1 LNHDA and CDR2 SQIVND (reference sequence). The CDR3 sequence is 15 residues long. Trimming stripped 3 bases from V and 5 bases from J, with 11 bases between. The CDR3 bases are TGTGCCAGTAGTATTTGGGGGGCGGATAATTCACCCCTCCACTTT. This sequence encodes CASSIWGADNSPLHF.

The chain recombines TRBV5-6 with TRBJ1-1, with 9 bases aligning to TRBD1. The CDR3 spans 14 residues. The germline V gene has CDR1 SGHDT and CDR2 YYEEEE. Trimming cost V 0 bases and J 11 bases; bases outside gene matches: 8. Here the CDR3 reads CASSLDLTGGDAFF. As DNA, the CDR3 is TGTGCCAGCAGCTTGGACCTAACAGGGGGCGACGCTTTCTTT.

The chain recombines TRBV4-1 with TRBJ2-5, with D hard to call. The tail of the sequence fits TRBJ2-7 better, so the J call may be wrong. Germline CDR1 reads MGHRA; CDR2 reads YSYEKL. The CDR3 spans 12 residues. DNA for the CDR3: TGCGCCAGCAGCCAGGGTTTGGGCGAGCAGTACTTC. This gives the protein CASSQGLGEQYF.

The rearrangement joins TRBV18 to TRBJ2-7; D is unclear. The CDR3 spans 16 residues. The germline V gene has CDR1 KGHSH and CDR2 LQKENI. Trimming stripped 3 bases from V and 2 bases from J, with 17 bases between. CDR3 in amino acids: CASSPSKGGGTYEQYF. For the CDR3, the DNA is TGTGCCAGCTCACCGAGTAAGGGCGGCGGAACCTACGAGCAGTACTTC. Full variable domain (remainder filled in from reference TRBV18 and TRBJ2-7): NAGVMQNPRHLVRRRGQEARLRCSPMKGHSHVYWYRQLPEEGLKFMVYLQKENIIDESGMPKERFSAEFPKEGPSILRIQQVVRGDSAAYFCASSPSKGGGTYEQYFGPGTRLTVT.

The chain has TRBV19 and TRBJ2-7; 9 nucleotides align to TRBD1. Per the germline V gene, CDR1 is LNHDA and CDR2 is SQIVND (reference sequence). The CDR3 runs 14 residues. J was trimmed by 3 bases and V by 3 bases; bases with no gene match: 3. The CDR3 region has the DNA TGTGCCAGTAGTATTCTGGGACAGGGCTACGAGCAGTACTTC. This translates into CASSILGQGYEQYF.

CDR3 nucleotide sequence: TGTGCCTGGAGAGTGGACGGAGTGGCCGAGCAGTACTTC. Amino acids: CAWRVDGVAEQYF. The chain has TRBV30 and TRBJ2-7, with D uncertain. V was trimmed by 3 bases and J by 6 bases, leaving 15 bases between them. The CDR3 has 13 residues. CDR1 and CDR2 from the germline V gene are GTSNPN and SVGIG (reference sequence).

The chain has TRBV29-1 and TRBJ2-7; TRBD1 matches at 7 bases. Germline loops: CDR1 SQVTM, CDR2 ANQGSEA. CDR3 length: 14 residues. With 0 bases clipped from V and 4 bases from J, the junction kept 6 bases outside the gene matches. In DNA, the CDR3 is TGCAGCGTTGAAGACCCGGGACAGAAATACGAGCAGTACTTC. Amino acids: CSVEDPGQKYEQYF.

The chain joins TRBV4-3 to TRBJ1-2, with TRBD1 as a possible D gene (5 bases). V was trimmed by 0 bases and J by 8 bases, leaving 19 bases between them. Germline CDR1 is LGHNA and CDR2 is YSLEER. The CDR3 is 16 residues long. DNA for the CDR3: TGCGCCAGCAGCCAAGACGTCAGGGTCCTCTTAGGGGGCTACACCTTC. It specifies CASSQDVRVLLGGYTF.

The genes are TRBV23-1 and TRBJ2-7, with 8 bases that match TRBD1. TRBV23-1 is reported as an ORF; its role is uncertain. With 0 bases clipped from V and 2 bases from J, the junction kept 6 bases outside the gene matches. The CDR3 extends over 16 amino acids. CDR3 loop: CASSQSWAGGTYEQYF. Written as DNA, the CDR3 is TGCGCCAGCAGTCAATCATGGGCAGGGGGCACCTACGAGCAGTACTTC.

The genes are TRBV4-3 and TRBJ1-6, with D possibly matching TRBD1 (6 bases). CDR3 length: 13 amino acids. Germline V CDR1 and CDR2: LGHNA, YSLEER. Trimming cost V 8 bases and J 7 bases, with 12 bases left between them. For the CDR3, the DNA is TGCGCCAGCGCGGGACACCTCAATTCACCCCTCCACTTT. Translating it yields CASAGHLNSPLHF.

The chain couples TRBV5-1 to TRBJ2-4; TRBD1 matches 9 bases. The V and J ends lost 4 bases and 2 bases, in that order; junction bases with no gene match: 7. The CDR3 loop spans 16 amino acids. Germline lookup yields CDR1 SGHRS and CDR2 YFSETQ. CDR3 loop: CASSIEQGATKNIQYF. The CDR3 region has the DNA TGCGCCAGCAGCATCGAACAGGGGGCTACCAAAAACATTCAGTACTTC. The whole variable domain, remainder taken from reference TRBV5-1 and TRBJ2-4, is KAGVTQTPRYLIKTRGQQVTLSCSPISGHRSVSWYQQTPGQGLQFLFEYFSETQRNKGNFPGRFSGRQFSNSRSEMNVSTLELGDSALYLCASSIEQGATKNIQYFGAGTRLSVL.